This record covers a single TCR beta chain. These data originate in a study of PD-1 blockade in classical Hodgkin lymphoma. The CDR3 contains 15 residues. V lost 4 bases, J lost 9 bases, and 6 bases stayed unmatched. The germline V gene has CDR1 SEHNR and CDR2 FQNEAQ (reference sequence). The assay was immunoSEQ multiplex PCR, and TCRdb's table has in-frame clones only and misses some. The top ten clones hold around 0.3% of a sample with tens of thousands of clones, roughly 90% of them seen once. Documented time point: cycle 4 day 1 (C4D1), after five to seven weeks of nivolumab. Every patient experienced relapse after autologous stem cell transplantation, and brentuximab vedotin exposure varied. Magnetic negative selection of thawed PBMCs was the method by which CD4+ T cells were purified.

The clonotype was recovered from a human donor with classical Hodgkin lymphoma. Sequencing used CD4+ T cells from blood, obtained before the fourth cycle of nivolumab. The V call is TRBV7-9, the J call TRBJ2-1; 13 nucleotides agree with TRBD2. CDR3 DNA: TGTGCCAGCAGCTACACTAGCGGGAGGGCCTCTGAGCAGTTCTTC. Its protein is CASSYTSGRASEQFF.